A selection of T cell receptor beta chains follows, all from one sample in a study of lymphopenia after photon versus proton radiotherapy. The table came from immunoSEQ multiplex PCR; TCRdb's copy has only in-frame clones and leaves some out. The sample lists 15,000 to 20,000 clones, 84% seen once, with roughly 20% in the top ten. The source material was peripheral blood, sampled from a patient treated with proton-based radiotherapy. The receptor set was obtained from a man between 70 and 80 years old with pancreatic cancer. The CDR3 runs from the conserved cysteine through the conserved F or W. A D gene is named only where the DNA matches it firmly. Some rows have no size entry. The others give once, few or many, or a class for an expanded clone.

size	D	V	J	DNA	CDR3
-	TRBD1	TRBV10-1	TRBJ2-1	TGCGCCAGCAAACGACAGGGTAGCGACGAGCAGTTCTTC	CASKRQGSDEQFF
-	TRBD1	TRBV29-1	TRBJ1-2	TGCAGCGTTGAAGGGACAGGGGAGGAAGGGGGCTATGGCTACACCTTC	CSVEGTGEEGGYGYTF
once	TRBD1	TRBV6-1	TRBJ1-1	TGTGCCAGCAGTGCACAGGGGTGGACTGAAGCTTTCTTT	CASSAQGWTEAFF
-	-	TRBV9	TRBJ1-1	TGTGCCAGCAGCTTCGACAGGTTCGGCACTGAAGCTTTCTTT	CASSFDRFGTEAFF
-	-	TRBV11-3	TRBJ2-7	TGTGCCAGCAGCGTCACAGGCTACGAGCAGTACTTC	CASSVTGYEQYF
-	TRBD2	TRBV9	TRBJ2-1	TGTGCCAGCAGCGTGACCGCCGGGACTAGCGGGAGCAATGAGCAGTTCTTC	CASSVTAGTSGSNEQFF
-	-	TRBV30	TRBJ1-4	TGTGCCTGGAGTGGTTCGGGGAGGGCTAATGAAAAACTGTTTTTT	CAWSGSGRANEKLFF
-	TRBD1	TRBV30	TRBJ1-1	TGTGCCTGGACCAGACAGGGGACCACTGAAGCTTTCTTT	CAWTRQGTTEAFF
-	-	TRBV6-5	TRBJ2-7	TGTGCCAGCAGTTACTCAGGGGGAAGGGTGGACGAGCAGTACTTC	CASSYSGGRVDEQYF
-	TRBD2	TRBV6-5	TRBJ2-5	TGTGCCAGCAGTTACGAACCAGCGGGGAATCAAGAGACCCAGTACTTC	CASSYEPAGNQETQYF
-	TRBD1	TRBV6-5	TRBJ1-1	TGTGCCAGCAGTTACCTTGGACAGGAAGGAGAAGCTTTCTTT	CASSYLGQEGEAFF
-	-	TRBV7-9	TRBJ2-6	TGTGCCACCCCCGGGTCCGATTTTTTCTCTGGGGCCAACGTCCTGACTTTC	CATPGSDFFSGANVLTF
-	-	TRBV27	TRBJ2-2	TGTGCCAGCAGTACCACTAGAGATAGAACCGGGGAGCTGTTTTTT	CASSTTRDRTGELFF
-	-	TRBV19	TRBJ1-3	TGTGCCAGTAGTATTGGGACCCTACCATGGAGAAACACCATATATTTT	CASSIGTLPWRNTIYF
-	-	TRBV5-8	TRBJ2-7	TGTGCCAGCAGCTTCGACGACGTGTCCTACGAGCAGTACTTC	CASSFDDVSYEQYF
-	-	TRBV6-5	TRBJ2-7	TGTGCCAGCAGTCGACGACCGGACGAGCAGTACTTC	CASSRRPDEQYF
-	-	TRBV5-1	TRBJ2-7	TGCGCCAGCTGTCAGTCCCCAGGGGAAAGCGAGCAGTACTTC	CASCQSPGESEQYF
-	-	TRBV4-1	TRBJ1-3	TGCGCCAGCAGCCTGGGGGGGCCTGGAAACACCATATATTTT	CASSLGGPGNTIYF
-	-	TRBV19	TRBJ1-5	TGTGCCAGTAGTATTTGGGGTAGCAATCAGCCCCAGCATTTT	CASSIWGSNQPQHF
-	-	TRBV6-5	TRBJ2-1	TGTGCCAGCAGTTACTCCACCCCCATGGAGTACAATGAGCAGTTCTTC	CASSYSTPMEYNEQFF
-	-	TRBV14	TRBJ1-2	TGTGCCAGCAGCCAGCGCAGGACAAACTATGGCTACACCTTC	CASSQRRTNYGYTF
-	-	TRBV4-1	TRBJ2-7	TGCGCCAGCAGCCAAGTTGTAAGTCTCCTCTCCTACGAGCAGTACTTC	CASSQVVSLLSYEQYF
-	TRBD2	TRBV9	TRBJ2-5	TGTGCCAGCAGCGATTCAGGACTAGCGGTAGAGACCCAGTACTTC	CASSDSGLAVETQYF
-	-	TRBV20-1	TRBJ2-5	TGCAGTGCAGTCAGGGAAGAGACCCAGTACTTC	CSAVREETQYF
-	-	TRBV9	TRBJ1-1	TGTGCCAGCAGCGCTACTGCCTTCGAGCGGGGTGGGTCGGACACTGAAGCTTTCTTT	CASSATAFERGGSDTEAFF
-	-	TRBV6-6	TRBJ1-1	TGTGCCAGCAGTTACGGGGGGCAGAAGAACACTGAAGCTTTCTTT	CASSYGGQKNTEAFF
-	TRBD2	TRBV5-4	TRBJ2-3	TGTGCCAGCAGCGACCGGACTAGCGGGAGGGCAGATACGCAGTATTTT	CASSDRTSGRADTQYF
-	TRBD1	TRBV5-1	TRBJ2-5	TGCGCCAGCAGCATAGCCGGGACAGGGGTGGAGACCCAGTACTTC	CASSIAGTGVETQYF
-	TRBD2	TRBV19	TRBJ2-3	TGTGCCAGTACCAACCACGGGGCTAGCGGGAGTTCAGATACGCAGTATTTT	CASTNHGASGSSDTQYF
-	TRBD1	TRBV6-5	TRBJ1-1	TGTGCCAGCAGGTATTACAGGGGCTCGAACACTGAAGCTTTCTTT	CASRYYRGSNTEAFF
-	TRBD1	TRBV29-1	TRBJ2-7	TGCAGCGGTGGACAGGGTAGGGGCGAGCAGTACTTC	CSGGQGRGEQYF
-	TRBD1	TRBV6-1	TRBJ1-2	TGTGCCAGCAGCGCCGGACAGGGCGTCGATGGCTACACCTTC	CASSAGQGVDGYTF
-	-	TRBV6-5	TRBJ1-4	TGTGCCAGCAGTTCCCGGGAAGGAAAACTGTTTTTT	CASSSREGKLFF
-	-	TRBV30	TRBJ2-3	TGTGCCTGGATCTCGACCGGGACTAGCACAGATACGCAGTATTTT	CAWISTGTSTDTQYF
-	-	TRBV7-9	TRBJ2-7	TGTGCCAGCAGCTTAGACCCGGGGGGGGACAGGGTAAACGAGCAGTACTTC	CASSLDPGGDRVNEQYF
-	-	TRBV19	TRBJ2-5	TGTGCCAGTAGTGCCGGAGCAGCCGGATCTTCGGGGACCCAGTACTTC	CASSAGAAGSSGTQYF
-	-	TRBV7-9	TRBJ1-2	TGTGCCAGCAGCGCAAACTTAAGGGGAGGGGAGGATGGCTACACCTTC	CASSANLRGGEDGYTF
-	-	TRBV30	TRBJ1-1	TGTGCCTGGAGCCAGGACAGCGAAGCTTTCTTT	CAWSQDSEAFF
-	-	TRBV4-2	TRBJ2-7	TGTGCCAGCAGCCTCGGGACGGCTTCCTACGAGCAGTACTTC	CASSLGTASYEQYF
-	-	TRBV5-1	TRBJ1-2	TGCGCCAGCAGCCCGGATGAGGAGAGGGGCTACACCTTC	CASSPDEERGYTF
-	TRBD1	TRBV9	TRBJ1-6	TGTGCCAGCACGGACAGGCCCAATTCACCCCTCCACTTT	CASTDRPNSPLHF
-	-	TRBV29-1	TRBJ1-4	TGCAGCGTTGAAGATCTAACGAGCCAAAAACTGTTTTTT	CSVEDLTSQKLFF
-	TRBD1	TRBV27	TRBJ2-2	TGTGCCAGCAGTCCCTCGACAGGGCGCTTTAACACCGGGGAGCTGTTTTTT	CASSPSTGRFNTGELFF
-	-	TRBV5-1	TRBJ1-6	TGCGCCAGCAGCTCTACTCCAGGGTATTCACCCCTCCACTTT	CASSSTPGYSPLHF
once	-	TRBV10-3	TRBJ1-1	TGTGCCATCAGTGAGTCCCAGGACTTGAACACTGAAGCTTTCTTT	CAISESQDLNTEAFF
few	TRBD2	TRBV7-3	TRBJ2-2	TGTGCCAGCAGCCCTAGCGGGGGCCGGTCCACCGGGGAGCTGTTTTTT	CASSPSGGRSTGELFF
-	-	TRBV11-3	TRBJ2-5	TGTGCCAGCAGCTTCGCGAGAGGTATTATCGGGACCCAGTACTTC	CASSFARGIIGTQYF
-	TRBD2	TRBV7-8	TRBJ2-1	TGTGCCAGCAGCGCCCTAGCGGGAGTTGATGAGCAGTTCTTC	CASSALAGVDEQFF
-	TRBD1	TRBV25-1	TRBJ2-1	TGTGCCAGCAAGGACAGGGACTACAATGAGCAGTTCTTC	CASKDRDYNEQFF
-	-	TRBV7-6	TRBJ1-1	TGTGCCAGCAGCTTGGGGGCCGGGGTGGGAAGCACTGAAGCTTTCTTT	CASSLGAGVGSTEAFF
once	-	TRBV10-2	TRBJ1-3	TGCGCCAGCAGTGAGCACCGTGGAAACACCATATATTTT	CASSEHRGNTIYF
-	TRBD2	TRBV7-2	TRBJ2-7	TGTGCCAGCAGCTCGGGACTAGCCTACTCCTACGAGCAGTACTTC	CASSSGLAYSYEQYF
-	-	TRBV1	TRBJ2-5	TGCACCAGCAGCCAAGATCAGCGGGAGTCAGAGACCCAGTACTTC	CTSSQDQRESETQYF
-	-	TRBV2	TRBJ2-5	TGTGCCAGCAGGACTCAAGAGACCCAGTACTTC	CASRTQETQYF
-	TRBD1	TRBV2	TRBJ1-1	TGTGCCAGGTTAATCCCGGGACAGGGGGGTTTGAACACTGAAGCTTTCTTT	CARLIPGQGGLNTEAFF